This is a list of T cell receptor beta chains from one sample in a study of OX40 agonist ivuxolimab in advanced cancers. Produced via immunoSEQ multiplex PCR; TCRdb's table is partial and in-frame only. Found here are 20,000 to 30,000 clones, about 88% of them singletons; the top ten hold under 35%. The sequences come from CD4+ or CD8+ T cells sorted from blood, collected in a trial of the OX40 agonist ivuxolimab. Source of these receptors: an adult with an advanced solid tumor such as melanoma, head and neck, liver or kidney cancer. CDR3s include the opening cysteine and the closing phenylalanine or tryptophan. A D gene is named only where the DNA matches it firmly. A row's size may be missing; if present it is once, few, many or a size class.

D: -
length: 14
J: TRBJ1-5
V: TRBV6-5
size: -
CDR3: CASSFRTADQPQHF

D: TRBD1
length: 13
J: TRBJ2-7
V: TRBV5-1
size: -
CDR3: CASSFTTGYEQYF

D: -
length: 15
J: TRBJ2-6
V: TRBV29-1
size: -
CDR3: CSVGLNRAGANVLTF

D: -
length: 13
J: TRBJ1-5
V: TRBV30
size: -
CDR3: CAWSARENQPQHF

D: TRBD1
length: 15
J: TRBJ1-5
V: TRBV2
size: -
CDR3: CASSGDRGRNQPQHF

D: TRBD1
length: 15
J: TRBJ1-1
V: TRBV5-5
size: once
CDR3: CASSFTGGVGTEAFF

D: -
length: 12
J: TRBJ1-2
V: TRBV6-4
size: -
CDR3: CASSGDDRVHTF

D: -
length: 15
J: TRBJ1-3
V: TRBV5-1
size: once
CDR3: CASSLGASSGNTIYF

D: -
length: 13
J: TRBJ2-7
V: TRBV7-2
size: -
CDR3: CASSLDPSYEQYF

D: TRBD1
length: 13
J: TRBJ2-7
V: TRBV6-5
size: -
CDR3: CASTPVTGSEQYF

D: -
length: 15
J: TRBJ2-5
V: TRBV5-5
size: -
CDR3: CASSLGAGAQETQYF

D: -
length: 17
J: TRBJ2-1
V: TRBV15
size: -
CDR3: CATSSRTSRGSHNEQFF

D: -
length: 18
J: TRBJ2-1
V: TRBV27
size: -
CDR3: CASSFDEIAFHTGNEQFF

D: TRBD1
length: 12
J: TRBJ2-1
V: TRBV5-6
size: -
CDR3: CASSAGQALQFF

D: -
length: 13
J: TRBJ1-5
V: TRBV6-5
size: -
CDR3: CASSWGAHQPQHF

D: TRBD1
length: 15
J: TRBJ2-1
V: TRBV11-2
size: -
CDR3: CASSLGTGTRNEQFF

D: -
length: 13
J: TRBJ2-7
V: TRBV15
size: once
CDR3: CATSRLRAYEQYF

D: -
length: 13
J: TRBJ2-7
V: TRBV6-5
size: -
CDR3: CASSPTGSYEQYF

D: TRBD2
length: 14
J: TRBJ2-1
V: TRBV2
size: -
CDR3: CASSGLAGSEEQFF

D: -
length: 15
J: TRBJ2-7
V: TRBV18
size: -
CDR3: CASSPQQGTSYEQYF

D: TRBD2
length: 16
J: TRBJ2-3
V: TRBV5-1
size: -
CDR3: CASSSLSGGGADTQYF

D: -
length: 11
J: TRBJ1-1
V: TRBV29-1
size: -
CDR3: CSALSNTEAFF

D: -
length: 13
J: TRBJ2-3
V: TRBV18
size: once
CDR3: CASSPSGTDTQYF

D: -
length: 13
J: TRBJ1-5
V: TRBV5-6
size: once
CDR3: CASSLGRYQPQHF

D: -
length: 16
J: TRBJ1-1
V: TRBV9
size: -
CDR3: CASSESLRVTGTEAFF

D: -
length: 16
J: TRBJ2-3
V: TRBV5-6
size: -
CDR3: CASSKSFSGFTDTQYF

D: -
length: 15
J: TRBJ2-2
V: TRBV28
size: -
CDR3: CASSYGTHLTGELFF

D: -
length: 15
J: TRBJ2-2
V: TRBV19
size: -
CDR3: CASSILGANTGELFF

D: TRBD1
length: 15
J: TRBJ2-7
V: TRBV2
size: -
CDR3: CASRGGWTGSYEQYF

D: TRBD1
length: 15
J: TRBJ2-1
V: TRBV18
size: -
CDR3: CASSQGQGAGNEQFF

D: -
length: 14
J: TRBJ1-5
V: TRBV5-6
size: -
CDR3: CASSWGGGNQPQHF

D: TRBD1
length: 16
J: TRBJ2-2
V: TRBV28
size: -
CDR3: CASSYSDRGRTGELFF

D: -
length: 14
J: TRBJ2-2
V: TRBV5-1
size: -
CDR3: CASSPGSNTGELFF

D: -
length: 13
J: TRBJ2-1
V: TRBV27
size: -
CDR3: CASSFADQGQQFF

D: -
length: 14
J: TRBJ1-2
V: TRBV10-3
size: -
CDR3: CAISEYFQGGGYTF

D: TRBD1
length: 15
J: TRBJ1-4
V: TRBV6-5
size: -
CDR3: CASSYGPGGDGKLFF

D: -
length: 14
J: TRBJ2-5
V: TRBV7-2
size: -
CDR3: CASSLVGGQETQYF

D: TRBD1
length: 15
J: TRBJ1-2
V: TRBV6-5
size: -
CDR3: CASSRSQGSVYGYTF

D: -
length: 13
J: TRBJ1-2
V: TRBV11-2
size: -
CDR3: CASNLWDAAGYTF

D: -
length: 15
J: TRBJ2-5
V: TRBV5-1
size: -
CDR3: CASSLDGLMEETQYF

D: TRBD2
length: 13
J: TRBJ2-5
V: TRBV29-1
size: -
CDR3: CSVLAGLPLTQYF

D: -
length: 16
J: TRBJ1-3
V: TRBV12-2
size: -
CDR3: CASRFFEGGSGNTIYF

D: -
length: 15
J: TRBJ1-3
V: TRBV10-3
size: -
CDR3: CAISESRGTGNTIYF

D: -
length: 17
J: TRBJ1-2
V: TRBV19
size: -
CDR3: CASSSISGSGLQSGYTF

D: -
length: 15
J: TRBJ1-5
V: TRBV2
size: -
CDR3: CASRTQAAGNQPQHF

D: -
length: 14
J: TRBJ1-1
V: TRBV30
size: -
CDR3: CAWSTGPRDTEAFF

D: -
length: 13
J: TRBJ1-1
V: TRBV29-1
size: -
CDR3: CSVEEAPNTEAFF

D: -
length: 14
J: TRBJ2-1
V: TRBV18
size: -
CDR3: CASSPGLTNNEQFF

D: TRBD1
length: 15
J: TRBJ1-2
V: TRBV18
size: -
CDR3: CASSRQGDYNYGYTF

D: TRBD1
length: 14
J: TRBJ1-2
V: TRBV23-1
size: -
CDR3: CASSRDRGLYGYTF

D: -
length: 13
J: TRBJ2-3
V: TRBV5-1
size: -
CDR3: CASSLEGTDTQYF

D: TRBD2
length: 17
J: TRBJ2-7
V: TRBV10-2
size: -
CDR3: CASSAWAGLAEAYEQYF

D: TRBD1
length: 12
J: TRBJ1-1
V: TRBV10-3
size: -
CDR3: CASEGGRTEAFF

D: -
length: 12
J: TRBJ1-2
V: TRBV18
size: -
CDR3: CASSITGSGYTF

D: -
length: 13
J: TRBJ1-2
V: TRBV5-8
size: -
CDR3: CASSLGGVNGYTF